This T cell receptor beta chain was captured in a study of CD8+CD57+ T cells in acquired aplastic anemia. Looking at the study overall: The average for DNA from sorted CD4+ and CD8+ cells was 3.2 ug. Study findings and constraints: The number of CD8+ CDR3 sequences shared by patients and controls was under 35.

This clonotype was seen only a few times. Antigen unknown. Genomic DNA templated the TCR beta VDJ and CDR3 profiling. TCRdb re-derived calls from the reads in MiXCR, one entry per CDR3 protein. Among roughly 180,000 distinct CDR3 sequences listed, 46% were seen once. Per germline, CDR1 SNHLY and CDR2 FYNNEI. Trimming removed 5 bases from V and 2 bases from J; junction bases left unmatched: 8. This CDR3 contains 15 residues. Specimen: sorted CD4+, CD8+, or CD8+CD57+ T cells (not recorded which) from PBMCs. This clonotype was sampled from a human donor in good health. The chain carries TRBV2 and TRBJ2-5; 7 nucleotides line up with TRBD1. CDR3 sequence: CASSSVGDRQETQYF. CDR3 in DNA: TGTGCCAGCAGTTCAGTAGGGGACAGACAAGAGACCCAGTACTTC.